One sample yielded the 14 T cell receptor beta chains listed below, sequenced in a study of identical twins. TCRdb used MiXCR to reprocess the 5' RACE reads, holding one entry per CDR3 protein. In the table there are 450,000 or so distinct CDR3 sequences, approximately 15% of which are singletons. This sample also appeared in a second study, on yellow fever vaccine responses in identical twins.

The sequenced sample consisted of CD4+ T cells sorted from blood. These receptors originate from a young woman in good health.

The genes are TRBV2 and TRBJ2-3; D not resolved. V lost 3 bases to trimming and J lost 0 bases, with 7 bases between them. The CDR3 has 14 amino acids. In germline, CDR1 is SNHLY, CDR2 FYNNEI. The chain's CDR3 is CASSDSASTDTQYF. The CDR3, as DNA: TGTGCCAGCAGTGACAGCGCTAGCACAGATACGCAGTATTTT.

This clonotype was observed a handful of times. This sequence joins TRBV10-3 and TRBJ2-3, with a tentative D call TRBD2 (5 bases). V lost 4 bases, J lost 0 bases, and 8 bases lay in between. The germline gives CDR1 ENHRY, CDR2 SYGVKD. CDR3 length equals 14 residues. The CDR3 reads CAISARESTDTQYF. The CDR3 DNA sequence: TGTGCCATCAGTGCGAGGGAAAGCACAGATACGCAGTATTTT.

The CDR3 sequence is CASSLGTVRTYEQYF. The CDR3 DNA is TGTGCCAGCAGCCTCGGGACAGTCAGAACCTACGAGCAGTACTTC. This chain uses TRBV3-1 with TRBJ2-7; 7 bases fit TRBD1. The germline V gene has CDR1 LGHDT and CDR2 YNNKEL (reference sequence). V trimming: 4 bases; J trimming: 2 bases; junction bases outside the gene matches: 8. The CDR3 is 15 residues long.

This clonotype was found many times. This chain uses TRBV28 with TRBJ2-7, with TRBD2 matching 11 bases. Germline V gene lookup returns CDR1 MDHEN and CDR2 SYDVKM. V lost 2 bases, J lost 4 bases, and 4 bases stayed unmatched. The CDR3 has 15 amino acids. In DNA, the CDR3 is TGTGCCAGCAGTTTAAGTACTAGCGGGAGTTACGAGCAGTACTTC. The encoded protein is CASSLSTSGSYEQYF.

CDR3 nucleotide sequence: TGTGCCAGCAGTGAAGTCGGACGGAAAAGGTCCTACGAGCAGTACTTC. Translation: CASSEVGRKRSYEQYF. This chain uses TRBV2 with TRBJ2-7; D is uncertain. CDR1 and CDR2 (germline): SNHLY, FYNNEI. This CDR3 region has 16 residues. V was clipped by 1 base and J by 1 base, with 14 bases between them.

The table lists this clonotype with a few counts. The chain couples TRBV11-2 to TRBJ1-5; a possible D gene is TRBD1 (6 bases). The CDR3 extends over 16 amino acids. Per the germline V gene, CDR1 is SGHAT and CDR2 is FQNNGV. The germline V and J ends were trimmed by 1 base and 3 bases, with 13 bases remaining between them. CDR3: CASSLGNRASNQPQHF. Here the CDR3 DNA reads TGTGCCAGCAGCTTAGGCAACAGGGCTTCCAATCAGCCCCAGCATTTT.

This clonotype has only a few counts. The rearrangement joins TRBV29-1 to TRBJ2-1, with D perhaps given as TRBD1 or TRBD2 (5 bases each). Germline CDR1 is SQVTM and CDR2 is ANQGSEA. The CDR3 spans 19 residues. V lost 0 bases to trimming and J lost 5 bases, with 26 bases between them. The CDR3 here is CSVEDPLGVGDLANNEQFF. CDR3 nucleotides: TGCAGCGTTGAAGATCCCTTGGGTGTGGGGGATTTGGCTAACAATGAGCAGTTCTTC.

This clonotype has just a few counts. CDR3 nucleotides: TGTGCCAGCAGTGAAGCCCCCAGCGGGATTAGTGAGCAGTTCTTC. It specifies CASSEAPSGISEQFF. J is TRBJ2-1 and V is TRBV2; 7 bases agree with TRBD2. CDR1 SNHLY and CDR2 FYNNEI come from the germline V gene. J lost 9 bases, V lost 0 bases, and 8 bases had no gene match. The CDR3 consists of 15 residues.

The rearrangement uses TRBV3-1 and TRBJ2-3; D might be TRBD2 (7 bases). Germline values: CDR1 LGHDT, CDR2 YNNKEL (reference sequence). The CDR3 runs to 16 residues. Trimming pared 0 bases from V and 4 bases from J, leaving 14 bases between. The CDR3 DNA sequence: TGTGCCAGCAGCCAAGATCTGAGGGGGGGCCCAGATACGCAGTATTTT. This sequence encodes CASSQDLRGGPDTQYF.

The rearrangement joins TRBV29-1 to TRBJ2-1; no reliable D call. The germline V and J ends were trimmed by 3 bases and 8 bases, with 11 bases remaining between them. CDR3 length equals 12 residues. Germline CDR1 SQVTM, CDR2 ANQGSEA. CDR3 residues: CSVEGRSDEQFF. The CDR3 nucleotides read TGCAGCGTTGAGGGTAGGAGTGATGAGCAGTTCTTC.

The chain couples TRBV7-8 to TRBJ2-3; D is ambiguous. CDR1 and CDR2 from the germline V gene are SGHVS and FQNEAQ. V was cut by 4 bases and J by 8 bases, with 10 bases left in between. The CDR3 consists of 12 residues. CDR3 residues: CASSSALSTQYF. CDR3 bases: TGTGCCAGCAGCTCCGCGTTATCTACGCAGTATTTT.

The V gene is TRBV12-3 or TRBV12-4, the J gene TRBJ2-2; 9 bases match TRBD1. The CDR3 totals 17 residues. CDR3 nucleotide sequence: TGTACCATCAGTCCTGGACAGGGGTATACGGCTCCCGGGGAGCTGTTTTTT. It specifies CTISPGQGYTAPGELFF.

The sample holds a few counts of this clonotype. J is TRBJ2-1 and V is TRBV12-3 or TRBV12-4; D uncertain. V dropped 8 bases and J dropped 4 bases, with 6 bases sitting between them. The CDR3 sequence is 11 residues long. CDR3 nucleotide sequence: TGTGCCAGCGTACAGTACAATGAGCAGTTCTTC. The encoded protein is CASVQYNEQFF.

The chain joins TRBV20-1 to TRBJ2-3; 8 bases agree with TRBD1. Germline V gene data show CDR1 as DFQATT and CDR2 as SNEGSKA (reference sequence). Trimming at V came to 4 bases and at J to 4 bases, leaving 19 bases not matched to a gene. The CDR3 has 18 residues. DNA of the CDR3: TGCAGTGCTATACTGACAGGGGCACTAAAAGTTTTCGCAGATACGCAGTATTTT. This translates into CSAILTGALKVFADTQYF.